Listed here are 22 T cell receptor beta chains from one sample, sequenced in a study of OX40 agonist ivuxolimab in advanced cancers. Sequencing used immunoSEQ multiplex PCR; TCRdb keeps in-frame clones, though not all of them. This sample has some 28,000 clones, with around three quarters found just once. Sequencing was performed on CD4+ or CD8+ T cells sorted from blood, taken in a trial of the OX40 agonist ivuxolimab. These receptors came from an adult with an advanced solid tumor such as melanoma, head and neck, liver or kidney cancer.

The CDR3 nucleotides are TGTGCCAGCGGTAGACAGAGAGCTAACTATGGCTACACCTTC. Amino acid sequence: CASGRQRANYGYTF. The chain joins TRBV27 to TRBJ1-2; D might be TRBD1 (5 bases). This CDR3 contains 14 residues. Germline CDR1 is MNHEY and CDR2 is SMNVEV (reference sequence). Trimming shortened V by 8 bases and J by 0 bases, and 13 bases separated the two germline ends.

CDR3 sequence reads: CASHRDGGNEKLFF. The CDR3 coding sequence is TGTGCCAGTCACCGGGACGGTGGTAATGAAAAACTGTTTTTT. This rearrangement joins TRBV19 to TRBJ1-4; possible D gene TRBD1, 5 bases. V gave up 8 bases and J gave up 4 bases, with 14 bases separating them. This CDR3 is 14 amino acids long. CDR1 LNHDA and CDR2 SQIVND come from the germline V gene (reference sequence).

There are a few counts of this clone. The chain couples TRBV7-2 to TRBJ1-1, with 11 bases that match TRBD1. The germline CDR1 and CDR2 sequences are SGHTA and FQGNSA. The ends lost 1 base at V and 11 bases at J; junction bases unmatched: 9. This CDR3 comprises 15 residues. DNA of the CDR3: TGTGCCAGCAGCTTAGTTGGACAGGGGGCGATCAGGGCTTTCTTT. This translates into CASSLVGQGAIRAFF. Complete variable domain (other parts from reference TRBV7-2 and TRBJ1-1): GAGVSQSPSNKVTEKGKDVELRCDPISGHTALYWYRQSLGQGLEFLIYFQGNSAPDKSGLPSDRFSAERTGGSVSTLTIQRTQQEDSAVYLCASSLVGQGAIRAFFGQGTRLTVV.

The gene calls are TRBV18 and TRBJ2-7; a possible D gene is TRBD2 (5 bases). The CDR3 length is 13 residues. The V and J ends lost 3 bases and 1 base respectively, with 7 bases between them. Per the germline V gene, CDR1 is KGHSH and CDR2 is LQKENI. This CDR3 is CASSPGASYEQYF. In nucleotides, the CDR3 is TGTGCCAGCTCACCGGGAGCTTCCTACGAGCAGTACTTC.

The rearrangement uses TRBV16 and TRBJ2-3; 7 bases are shared with TRBD2. V shed 4 bases and J 0 bases; nucleotides not matched to a gene: 10. Germline CDR1 and CDR2: KGHSY and FQNENV. CDR3 length equals 17 residues. The CDR3 DNA reads as TGTGCCAGCAGCCGTTCTCTTACGGGACTAAGCACAGATACGCAGTATTTT. Its protein is CASSRSLTGLSTDTQYF.

In its sample, this clone was seen once. The chain is built from TRBV10-3 and TRBJ2-5; D is unclear. The germline V and J ends were trimmed by 3 bases and 2 bases, with 10 bases remaining between them. Germline CDR1 ENHRY, CDR2 SYGVKD. This CDR3 has 14 residues. CDR3 loop: CAISDPTVQETQYF. DNA for the CDR3: TGTGCCATCAGTGATCCTACAGTACAAGAGACCCAGTACTTC.

This clone was seen only a few times. The chain has TRBV7-9 and TRBJ1-2; D is possibly TRBD1 (5 bases). Between the trimmed V and J ends, which lost 4 bases and 1 base, there was a span of 10 bases. Germline-derived CDR1 and CDR2 are SEHNR and FQNEAQ (reference sequence). The CDR3 spans 14 residues. The CDR3 protein is CASSYHQGNYGYTF. CDR3 DNA: TGTGCCAGCAGCTACCATCAGGGTAACTATGGCTACACCTTC. The variable domain in full, completed from reference TRBV7-9 and TRBJ1-2, reads DTGVSQNPRHKITKRGQNVTFRCDPISEHNRLYWYRQTLGQGPEFLTYFQNEAQLEKSRLLSDRFSAERPKGSFSTLEIQRTEQGDSAMYLCASSYHQGNYGYTFGSGTRLTVV.

This sequence joins TRBV28 and TRBJ1-4; D unresolved. The germline gives CDR1 MDHEN, CDR2 SYDVKM. The CDR3 extends over 12 amino acids. V was trimmed by 2 bases and J by 8 bases, leaving 6 bases between them. The DNA of the CDR3 is TGTGCCAGCAGTTTAAGGTCCGAAAAACTGTTTTTT. Translated: CASSLRSEKLFF.

V usage is TRBV27 and J usage is TRBJ1-1; D perhaps matches TRBD1 (5 bases). Trimming cost V 2 bases and J 9 bases, with 16 bases left between them. Per germline, CDR1 MNHEY and CDR2 SMNVEV (reference sequence). This CDR3 has 14 residues. Here the CDR3 reads CASSLGRGTGKAFF. The CDR3 nucleotides read TGTGCCAGCAGTTTAGGTCGCGGTACAGGAAAAGCTTTCTTT.

The chain carries TRBV5-4 and TRBJ1-2; 7 bases agree with TRBD1. Germline values: CDR1 SGHNT, CDR2 YYREEE (reference sequence). This CDR3 spans 14 amino acids. V gave up 4 bases and J gave up 4 bases; unmatched junction bases: 7. CDR3 nucleotides: TGTGCCAGCAGCCCACGGGACAGAGCCTATGGCTACACCTTC. Encoded protein: CASSPRDRAYGYTF. The full variable domain, completed using reference TRBV5-4 and TRBJ1-2, is ETGVTQSPTHLIKTRGQQVTLRCSSQSGHNTVSWYQQALGQGPQFIFQYYREEENGRGNFPPRFSGLQFPNYSSELNVNALELDDSALYLCASSPRDRAYGYTFGSGTRLTVV.

This chain connects TRBV7-9 to TRBJ2-7; TRBD2 might be the D (6 bases). V lost 4 bases to trimming and J lost 6 bases, with 22 bases between them. Per germline, CDR1 SEHNR and CDR2 FQNEAQ (reference sequence). The CDR3 length is 16 residues. CDR3 nucleotide sequence: TGTGCCAGCAGCTCTTTCCTTGCGGGACTGAAGGCCGAGCAGTACTTC. This gives the protein CASSSFLAGLKAEQYF.

The J gene is TRBJ2-5, the V gene TRBV6-5; D gene ambiguous. The J call is uncertain, as TRBJ2-7 better fits the DNA end. CDR1 and CDR2 from the germline V gene are MNHEY and SVGAGI. The CDR3 length is 14 residues. For the CDR3, the DNA is TGTGCCAGCAGTTACTCGATGTGGGGTAACGAGCAGTACTTC. It specifies CASSYSMWGNEQYF.

This clone was recorded only once. J is TRBJ1-2 and V is TRBV21-1. TRBV21-1 is listed as a pseudogene. CDR3 length: 16 amino acids. CDR3 residues: CASTEKRPQLNYGYTF. The CDR3 bases are TGTGCCAGCACCGAAAAGAGGCCCCAGTTAAACTATGGCTACACCTTC.

Regarding this clone: The junction and the germline gene differ at one end; a read error may be behind it. The chain uses TRBV6-5 and TRBJ2-3, with D unclear. From germline, CDR1 is MNHEY and CDR2 SVGAGI. The CDR3 totals 12 residues. This chain's CDR3 is CATSPGADTQYF. Here the CDR3 DNA reads TGTGCCACCAGTCCGGGCGCAGATACGCAGTATTTT.

This sequence joins TRBV5-5 and TRBJ1-1, with D unresolved. Germline CDR1 SGHKS, CDR2 YYEKEE (reference sequence). Trimming took off 2 bases at V and 1 base at J, with 12 bases between the two ends. This CDR3 has 15 amino acids. CDR3 sequence (DNA): TGTGCCAGCAGCTTTGGGCCAACCCAGAACACTGAAGCTTTCTTT. Amino acids: CASSFGPTQNTEAFF. Based on the CDR3 plus reference TRBV5-5 and TRBJ1-1, the full variable domain is DAGVTQSPTHLIKTRGQQVTLRCSPISGHKSVSWYQQVLGQGPQFIFQYYEKEERGRGNFPDRFSARQFPNYSSELNVNALLLGDSALYLCASSFGPTQNTEAFFGQGTRLTVV.

The chain couples TRBV7-9 to TRBJ1-4, with a tentative D call TRBD1 (5 bases). This CDR3 contains 18 residues. V gave up 6 bases and J gave up 8 bases, with 28 bases separating them. The germline V gene encodes CDR1 SEHNR and CDR2 FQNEAQ (reference sequence). The CDR3 sequence is CASRTTDRLLYPDEKLFF. The CDR3 DNA sequence: TGTGCCAGCAGGACCACTGACAGACTTCTCTATCCTGACGAAAAACTGTTTTTT.

J is TRBJ2-3 and V is TRBV11-1; D gene uncertain. V shed 5 bases and J shed 6 bases, with 15 bases lying between them. Germline V gene lookup returns CDR1 SGHAT and CDR2 FQDESV (reference sequence). The CDR3 has 14 amino acids. CDR3 coding DNA: TGTGCCAGCAGCACCGTACAGAGGATGGATACGCAGTATTTT. Its protein is CASSTVQRMDTQYF.

CDR3 residues: CASSQAWSGAASSGANVLTF. The CDR3 nucleotides read TGTGCCAGCAGCCAGGCTTGGTCGGGAGCGGCGTCCTCTGGGGCCAACGTCCTGACTTTC. The chain couples TRBV4-2 to TRBJ2-6; a possible D gene is TRBD2 (6 bases). The CDR3 is made up of 20 amino acids. Looked up from germline, CDR1 is LGHNA and CDR2 is YNFKEQ. V was shortened by 3 bases and J by 0 bases, with 21 bases between the two germline ends.

The chain links TRBV5-1 to TRBJ2-1; 10 nucleotides agree with TRBD2. J gave up 6 bases and V 4 bases, and 4 bases lay outside the gene matches. Looked up from germline, CDR1 is SGHRS and CDR2 is YFSETQ. This CDR3 has 14 residues. The CDR3 sequence is CASSTGLAVNEQFF. The CDR3 DNA reads TGCGCCAGCAGCACTGGACTAGCGGTCAATGAGCAGTTCTTC.

The chain has TRBV6-5 and TRBJ1-2, with D unclear. Germline CDR1 and CDR2: MNHEY and SVGAGI. V was pared by 2 bases and J by 3 bases, with 7 bases between. The CDR3 has 13 residues. As DNA, the CDR3 is TGTGCCAGCAGTTACGGGGTAGACTATGGCTACACCTTC. Protein product: CASSYGVDYGYTF.

In the case of this clone: Other DNA sequences in the same sample also yield this CDR3. The chain combines TRBV30 with TRBJ1-1, with no clear D. CDR3 length: 12 residues. V was shortened by 3 bases and J by 4 bases, with 9 bases between the two germline ends. CDR1 and CDR2 from the germline V gene are GTSNPN and SVGIG (reference sequence). CDR3 sequence (DNA): TGTGCCTGGAGCCCAGAGGGCACTGAAGCTTTCTTT. Its protein product is CAWSPEGTEAFF.

The J gene is TRBJ2-3, the V gene TRBV12-5, with 9 bases aligning to TRBD1. Germline lookup yields CDR1 LGHNT and CDR2 FRNRAP. CDR3 length: 15 amino acids. The V and J ends lost 5 bases and 2 bases, in that order; junction bases with no gene match: 5. The CDR3 here is CASGLGQGNTDTQYF. The CDR3 DNA reads as TGTGCTAGTGGTCTAGGACAGGGGAACACAGATACGCAGTATTTT.